The 12 T cell receptor beta chains below all came from one sample that was sequenced in a study of early T cells in non-severe SARS-CoV-2 infection. From the 5' RACE reads, TCRdb called clonotypes with MiXCR, one entry per CDR3 protein. The sample gives about 61,000 distinct CDR3 sequences, 10% to 12% of which show up once; 1.5% to 2% is in the top ten. Sequencing was done on a sample of whole blood. All receptors derive from an adult who was a healthcare worker with PCR-confirmed SARS-CoV-2 infection or an uninfected control (not recorded which).

V is TRBV10-3 and J is TRBJ2-1; D remains ambiguous. The CDR3 runs to 12 residues. CDR1 and CDR2 (germline): ENHRY, SYGVKD. V lost 0 bases and J lost 8, with 5 bases in between. CDR3 residues: CAISESPDEQFF. The CDR3 DNA sequence: TGTGCCATCAGTGAGTCTCCAGATGAGCAGTTCTTC.

In this sample, this clonotype turned up many times. CDR3 sequence (DNA): TGTGCCAGCAGTTTTTTCCCCTCGTGGGGGAACACTGAAGCTTTCTTT. It is translated as CASSFFPSWGNTEAFF. This chain connects TRBV12-3 or TRBV12-4 to TRBJ1-1; D unclear. V was shortened by 3 bases and J by 1 base, with 15 bases between the two germline ends. The CDR3 is 16 residues long.

This chain links TRBV20-1 with TRBJ1-2; D remains ambiguous. V dropped 3 bases and J dropped 4 bases, with 12 bases sitting between them. This CDR3 region has 13 residues. CDR1 is DFQATT and CDR2 is SNEGSKA in the germline V gene (reference sequence). For the CDR3, the DNA is TGCAGTGCTAGTATCCAGTCCGGCTATGGCTACACCTTC. Amino acid sequence: CSASIQSGYGYTF.

This clonotype was observed many times. The chain joins TRBV7-9 to TRBJ2-7; the D gene is possibly TRBD2 (5 bases). CDR1 is SEHNR, CDR2 FQNEAQ, per germline (reference sequence). V lost 5 bases to trimming and J lost 2 bases, with 7 bases between them. The CDR3 runs to 12 residues. CDR3 sequence reads: CASSPGTYEQYF. CDR3 nucleotide sequence: TGTGCCAGCAGCCCGGGGACCTACGAGCAGTACTTC.

This clonotype came up a few times. This chain connects TRBV7-2 to TRBJ2-1; 14 bases align to TRBD2. The CDR3 totals 15 residues. CDR1 and CDR2 (germline): SGHTA, FQGNSA. The trim removed 5 bases at V and 8 bases at J, leaving 5 bases unmatched. In DNA form, the CDR3 reads TGTGCCAGCAGCCCCGGGACTAGCGGGGGAGATGAGCAGTTCTTC. Its protein is CASSPGTSGGDEQFF.

This clonotype occurred many times. CDR3 DNA sequence: TGTGCCAGCAGTGGAAAGCCTACGGGACTAGCGGGGGAGACCCAGTACTTC. Its translation: CASSGKPTGLAGETQYF. The chain combines TRBV6-1 with TRBJ2-5; TRBD2 matches 13 bases. The junction had 10 bases not matched to a gene; V was cut back by 4 bases and J by 5 bases. The CDR3 has 17 residues. The germline gives CDR1 MNHNS, CDR2 SASEGT.

Comments on this clonotype: Sequence at one end of the junction differs from germline and may be a read error. CDR3 in DNA: TGCAGTGCTAGTAGGGGTGTTTTT. Translated: CSASRGVF. This chain links TRBV20-1 with TRBJ1-1; maybe TRBD1 (5 bases). The CDR3 is made up of 8 amino acids. CDR1 and CDR2 from the germline V gene are DFQATT and SNEGSKA (reference sequence).

This clonotype was detected ten times or more. The chain recombines TRBV3-1 with TRBJ2-1; D is uncertain. The germline gives CDR1 LGHDT, CDR2 YNNKEL (reference sequence). Deletions cut 2 bases from V and 4 bases from J, with 6 bases between. CDR3 length equals 13 residues. CDR3 nucleotides: TGTGCCAGCAGCCAAACCATTTACAATGAGCAGTTCTTC. This sequence encodes CASSQTIYNEQFF.

The V call is TRBV29-1, the J call TRBJ2-3; 12 bases fit TRBD2. Germline CDR1 is SQVTM and CDR2 is ANQGSEA. V lost 2 bases and J lost 6; bases outside the gene matches: 9. The CDR3 has 16 amino acids. The CDR3 coding sequence is TGCAGCGTTGAATCAGCACTAGCGGGGGGACATGATACGCAGTATTTT. Amino acid sequence: CSVESALAGGHDTQYF.

This clonotype occurred many times. This rearrangement joins TRBV7-8 to TRBJ1-2; D perhaps matches TRBD1 (6 bases). Trimming left V 5 bases short and J 3 bases short, with 16 bases between. CDR1 and CDR2 from the germline V gene are SGHVS and FQNEAQ. The CDR3 contains 15 residues. CDR3 nucleotides: TGTGCCAGCAGCCTTAGAGGGGGACTAGACTATGGCTACACCTTC. It is translated as CASSLRGGLDYGYTF.

This clonotype was observed a few times. This chain joins TRBV9 and TRBJ2-7; D is uncertain. Germline V gives CDR1 SGDLS, CDR2 YYNGEE. With 0 bases removed from V and 6 bases from J, the gap between germline ends came to 13 bases. The CDR3 has 14 residues. CDR3 amino acids: CASSVGYRLVEQYF. In DNA form, the CDR3 reads TGTGCCAGCAGCGTAGGGTATAGGCTGGTCGAGCAGTACTTC.

This clonotype was seen more than once but under ten times. V gene TRBV30 combines with J gene TRBJ1-1, with TRBD1 matching 11 bases. The CDR3 sequence is 18 residues long. V lost 5 bases and J lost 0; bases outside the gene matches: 14. CDR1 is GTSNPN and CDR2 is SVGIG in the germline V gene (reference sequence). The CDR3: CAWQRAWTGGFLNTEAFF. CDR3 in DNA: TGTGCCTGGCAAAGGGCATGGACAGGGGGCTTCTTGAACACTGAAGCTTTCTTT.